The 8 T cell receptor beta chains below all came from one sample that was sequenced in a study of shared clonotypes between healthy human individuals. The repertoire was sequenced with immunoSEQ multiplex PCR; TCRdb's copy has only in-frame clones and lacks some. The table lists about 1.9 million clones, 93% of them singletons, with about 1.7% in the top ten. The naive CD8 fraction comprised CD45RO-negative cells positively selected for CCR7 and excluded terminally differentiated effector memory CD45RA+ cells. Specimen: naive CD8+ T cells from PBMCs. The receptors shown here come from a man between 18 and 29 years old in good health. Some clones in this sample may be carry-over from other donors' samples.

To note about this clone: This same CDR3 is encoded by further DNA sequences in the sample. The CDR3 nucleotides read TGTGCCAGCAGCCCACGGACTAGCGGGATCTACGAGCAGTACTTC. This sequence encodes CASSPRTSGIYEQYF. The V and J genes are TRBV7-9 and TRBJ2-7; 12 nucleotides agree with TRBD2. CDR3 length: 15 amino acids. Germline-derived CDR1 and CDR2 are SEHNR and FQNEAQ (reference sequence). V gave up 5 bases and J gave up 3 bases; unmatched junction bases: 5.

The gene calls are TRBV27 and TRBJ2-5; D assignment may be TRBD1 or TRBD2 (6 bases each). This CDR3 has 16 residues. The V end lost 4 bases, the J end lost 3 bases, and 18 bases lay between the germline ends. Germline V gives CDR1 MNHEY, CDR2 SMNVEV (reference sequence). The CDR3 here is CASSSRAGQKKETQYF. The CDR3 region has the DNA TGTGCCAGCAGTTCGCGCGCGGGACAAAAGAAAGAGACCCAGTACTTC.

The V and J genes are TRBV6-4 and TRBJ2-2; unclear D gene. This CDR3 spans 13 amino acids. Germline lookup yields CDR1 MRHNA and CDR2 SNTAGT. Trimming shortened V by 5 bases and J by 4 bases, and 8 bases separated the two germline ends. The CDR3 here is CASSSTLTGELFF. CDR3 in DNA: TGTGCCAGCAGTTCCACACTCACCGGGGAGCTGTTTTTT.

This clone has only a few counts. The gene calls are TRBV29-1 and TRBJ1-1; D unresolved. The CDR3 has 11 residues. Germline V gene lookup returns CDR1 SQVTM and CDR2 ANQGSEA. The V gene lost 7 bases and the J gene lost 0 bases, with 6 bases spanning the gap. CDR3 in DNA: TGCAGCGGTTACATGAACACTGAAGCTTTCTTT. Translated, it gives CSGYMNTEAFF.

This chain connects TRBV9 to TRBJ2-7, with unresolved D. Germline CDR1 SGDLS, CDR2 YYNGEE. Trimming removed 3 bases from V and 2 bases from J, with 6 bases in between. CDR3 length: 12 residues. CDR3 residues: CASSDPPYEQYF. CDR3 DNA: TGTGCCAGCAGCGACCCACCCTACGAGCAGTACTTC.

The J gene is TRBJ2-5, the V gene TRBV4-3, with D maybe TRBD2 (6 bases). The germline CDR1 and CDR2 sequences are LGHNA and YSLEER. V lost 5 bases and J lost 2, with 15 bases in between. CDR3 length: 15 residues. CDR3 protein: CASSSRGYQQETQYF. The CDR3 DNA follows: TGCGCCAGCAGCTCGCGGGGCTACCAACAAGAGACCCAGTACTTC.

The chain combines TRBV6-5 with TRBJ1-3, with no clear D. The CDR3 is 15 amino acids. Deletions cut 7 bases from V and 4 bases from J, with 17 bases between. Germline CDR1 is MNHEY and CDR2 is SVGAGI. The DNA of the CDR3 is TGTGCCAGCACCCTGGACGGAAACCAAGGAAACACCATATATTTT. This codes for CASTLDGNQGNTIYF.

V and J are TRBV10-2 and TRBJ2-7; 13 bases are a match to TRBD2. The CDR3 is made up of 15 amino acids. V was pared by 5 bases and J by 3 bases, with 4 bases of the junction left unmatched. Germline V lookup: CDR1 WSHSY, CDR2 SAAADI. CDR3 DNA sequence: TGCGCCAGCAGTACCGGGACTAGCGGGATCTACGAGCAGTACTTC. This encodes CASSTGTSGIYEQYF.